The 32 T cell receptor beta chains below all came from one sample that was sequenced in a study of coeliac disease. Profiling relied on immunoSEQ multiplex PCR, and the TCRdb table lists in-frame clones only, not all of them. The sample has fewer than 10,000 clones; 67% are singletons. The sequencing input was lamina propria lymphocytes from the gut. These receptor sequences come from a woman aged 55-70 years with celiac disease.

V usage is TRBV5-4 and J usage is TRBJ2-3, with D possibly matching TRBD2 (6 bases). Germline assignment: CDR1 SGHNT and CDR2 YYREEE (reference sequence). The V end was cut by 5 bases, the J end by 4 bases, with 17 bases between. CDR3 length: 15 amino acids. The CDR3 DNA sequence: TGTGCCAGCAGTCCAGGAGGGCTGATCGCAGATACGCAGTATTTT. Translation gives CASSPGGLIADTQYF.

The chain combines TRBV28 with TRBJ1-2; possible D gene TRBD1, 5 bases. V was clipped by 6 bases and J by 4 bases, with 12 bases between them. This CDR3 spans 13 amino acids. Germline V lookup: CDR1 MDHEN, CDR2 SYDVKM. Written as DNA, the CDR3 is TGTGCCAGCAGGAAACAGGCGGCCTATGGCTACACCTTC. Translated: CASRKQAAYGYTF.

The V call is TRBV7-8, the J call TRBJ2-1; possibly TRBD1 for D (5 bases). CDR1 and CDR2 from the germline V gene are SGHVS and FQNEAQ. CDR3 length: 15 amino acids. Trimming left V 5 bases short and J 5 bases short, with 16 bases between. In DNA, the CDR3 is TGTGCCAGCAGCCAGAGACAGAAAACCCACAATGAGCAGTTCTTC. Residues: CASSQRQKTHNEQFF.

In DNA form, the CDR3 reads TGTGCCATCACAGGAGGGATTAATGAAAAACTGTTTTTT. Encoded protein: CAITGGINEKLFF. The chain has TRBV10-3 and TRBJ1-4, with D unclear. The germline gives CDR1 ENHRY, CDR2 SYGVKD. CDR3 length equals 13 residues. Deletions cut 7 bases from V and 4 bases from J, with 10 bases between.

This chain uses TRBV18 with TRBJ2-2, with 11 bases matching TRBD2. After removal of 3 bases from V and 6 bases from J, the junction contained 0 bases not matched to a gene. The germline gives CDR1 KGHSH, CDR2 LQKENI. The CDR3 has 14 amino acids. The CDR3 reads CASSPGLAAGELFF. The CDR3 nucleotides read TGTGCCAGCTCACCGGGACTAGCGGCCGGGGAGCTGTTTTTT.

This clone was recorded a few times. V is TRBV6-5 and J is TRBJ1-4; 8 bases are shared with TRBD1. Germline-derived CDR1 and CDR2 are MNHEY and SVGAGI. Losses at the gene ends were 6 bases for V and 6 bases for J; bases not matched to a gene: 6. The CDR3 totals 14 residues. CDR3 amino acids: CASSDRDRHEKLFF. As DNA, the CDR3 is TGTGCCAGCAGCGACCGGGACAGGCATGAAAAACTGTTTTTT.

V gene TRBV4-1 combines with J gene TRBJ2-3, with D tentatively TRBD1 (6 bases). Germline values: CDR1 MGHRA, CDR2 YSYEKL. V lost 0 bases and J 2 bases, leaving 12 bases between the germline ends. This CDR3 comprises 16 residues. The CDR3 spells CASSQDPGQFTDTQYF. The CDR3 coding sequence is TGCGCCAGCAGCCAAGATCCCGGACAGTTCACAGATACGCAGTATTTT.

The chain carries TRBV2 and TRBJ2-5; the match to TRBD1 covers 8 bases. The CDR3 is made up of 12 amino acids. CDR1 is SNHLY and CDR2 is FYNNEI in the germline V gene. After removal of 9 bases from V and 4 bases from J, the junction contained 4 bases not matched to a gene. The CDR3 DNA is TGTGCCAGACGGACAGGGTCAGAGACCCAGTACTTC. Its protein product is CARRTGSETQYF.

In its sample, this clone ranks as medium-sized. V is TRBV6-1 and J is TRBJ2-7; tentative D call: TRBD1 (5 bases). This CDR3 is built from 13 residues. Trimming shortened V by 2 bases and J by 6 bases, and 11 bases separated the two germline ends. Germline CDR1 reads MNHNS; CDR2 reads SASEGT. DNA for the CDR3: TGTGCCAGCAGTGAACAGGGTATGCGCGAGCAGTACTTC. Translation gives CASSEQGMREQYF.

The table lists this clone with a count of one. The V gene is TRBV9, the J gene TRBJ1-1; no definite D call. Germline values: CDR1 SGDLS, CDR2 YYNGEE. CDR3 length: 13 residues. V was shortened by 0 bases and J by 3 bases, with 6 bases between the two germline ends. The CDR3 spells CASSVVSDTEAFF. The DNA of the CDR3 is TGTGCCAGCAGCGTAGTCTCGGACACTGAAGCTTTCTTT.

This clone was observed a few times. The genes are TRBV4-1 and TRBJ1-5; a possible D gene is TRBD1 (6 bases). The CDR3 extends over 18 amino acids. V gave up 1 base and J gave up 3 bases, with 19 bases separating them. Germline V gene data show CDR1 as MGHRA and CDR2 as YSYEKL. CDR3 DNA sequence: TGCGCCAGCAGCCAAGGGGAGGGACATATCAGCTTCAATCAGCCCCAGCATTTT. As protein: CASSQGEGHISFNQPQHF.

Only one count was recorded for this clone. This chain links TRBV7-2 with TRBJ2-7; 8 positions agree with TRBD2. V dropped 8 bases and J dropped 0; count of bases not matched to a gene: 6. The germline CDR1 and CDR2 sequences are SGHTA and FQGNSA. The CDR3 totals 14 residues. Here the CDR3 reads CASRLGLASYEQYF. Here the CDR3 DNA reads TGTGCCAGCCGCCTCGGACTAGCCTCCTACGAGCAGTACTTC. The whole variable domain, remainder taken from reference TRBV7-2 and TRBJ2-7, is GAGVSQSPSNKVTEKGKDVELRCDPISGHTALYWYRQSLGQGLEFLIYFQGNSAPDKSGLPSDRFSAERTGGSVSTLTIQRTQQEDSAVYLCASRLGLASYEQYFGPGTRLTVT.

The table lists this clone with a few counts. The chain is built from TRBV5-1 and TRBJ2-5; 8 bases line up with TRBD2. The CDR3 consists of 13 residues. Trimming removed 4 bases from V and 9 bases from J; junction bases left unmatched: 8. The germline V gene encodes CDR1 SGHRS and CDR2 YFSETQ. The CDR3: CASSNAPGGAQYF. CDR3 coding DNA: TGCGCCAGCAGCAACGCTCCGGGGGGGGCCCAGTACTTC. Variable domain in full (rest from reference TRBV5-1 and TRBJ2-5): KAGVTQTPRYLIKTRGQQVTLSCSPISGHRSVSWYQQTPGQGLQFLFEYFSETQRNKGNFPGRFSGRQFSNSRSEMNVSTLELGDSALYLCASSNAPGGAQYFGPGTRLLVL.

This clone has more than one count but fewer than ten. The chain uses TRBV5-1 and TRBJ2-5, with D possibly being TRBD2 (5 bases). Germline values: CDR1 SGHRS, CDR2 YFSETQ. The CDR3 is 14 residues long. The germline V and J ends were trimmed by 4 bases and 4 bases, with 14 bases remaining between them. CDR3 protein: CASSERGGAETQYF. CDR3 DNA sequence: TGCGCCAGCAGCGAACGGGGTGGCGCAGAGACCCAGTACTTC.

This clone counts as large. V and J are TRBV29-1 and TRBJ2-7; D not resolved. Germline lookup yields CDR1 SQVTM and CDR2 ANQGSEA. The CDR3 covers 16 residues. Trimming took 1 base from V and 3 from J, leaving 19 bases between them. In DNA form, the CDR3 reads TGCAGCGTTGAAGCGGCCCCCTCAGACTCCGGCTACGAGCAGTACTTC. Protein: CSVEAAPSDSGYEQYF.

This chain connects TRBV27 to TRBJ2-7; maybe TRBD1 (5 bases). Germline lookup yields CDR1 MNHEY and CDR2 SMNVEV (reference sequence). CDR3 length: 16 residues. Trimming pared 7 bases from V and 6 bases from J, leaving 25 bases between. The CDR3 DNA reads TGTGCCAGCACCCGATGGGGCAGCGCCGGCCAACTCGAGCAGTACTTC. Protein sequence: CASTRWGSAGQLEQYF.

The chain carries TRBV5-5 and TRBJ2-3, with D perhaps TRBD1 (5 bases). The CDR3 has 15 amino acids. Germline lookup yields CDR1 SGHKS and CDR2 YYEKEE (reference sequence). The V and J ends lost 4 bases and 0 bases respectively, with 12 bases between them. CDR3 coding DNA: TGTGCCAGCAGCCCTGGACATACTAGCACAGATACGCAGTATTTT. Its protein is CASSPGHTSTDTQYF.

The chain couples TRBV28 to TRBJ2-5, with 7 bases identical to TRBD1. V lost 0 bases, J lost 4 bases, and 2 bases stayed unmatched. The CDR3 extends over 14 amino acids. Germline CDR1 is MDHEN and CDR2 is SYDVKM. Written as DNA, the CDR3 is TGTGCCAGCAGTTTATGGGACAGGTCAGAGACCCAGTACTTC. This codes for CASSLWDRSETQYF.

CDR3 DNA sequence: TGTGCCAGCAGCGGAGCGCGGGGCAGAAACACTGAAGCTTTCTTT. Amino acids: CASSGARGRNTEAFF. V usage is TRBV9 and J usage is TRBJ1-1; weak D call: TRBD1 (5 bases). V lost 3 bases and J lost 2, with 14 bases in between. CDR3 length equals 15 residues. Germline V gene sequence: CDR1 SGDLS, CDR2 YYNGEE.

This chain joins TRBV7-3 and TRBJ2-7; TRBD1 matches at 9 bases. The junction had 2 bases not matched to a gene; V was cut back by 1 base and J by 4 bases. CDR1 and CDR2 (germline): SGHTA, FQGTGA. There are 14 residues in the CDR3. Here the CDR3 DNA reads TGTGCCAGCAGCTTAATGGGACAGGGATACGAGCAGTACTTC. This encodes CASSLMGQGYEQYF.

The chain is built from TRBV11-3 and TRBJ1-1; D remains unclear. The CDR3 runs to 12 residues. Germline V gene lookup returns CDR1 SGHNT and CDR2 YENEEA. V was trimmed by 3 bases and J by 4 bases, leaving 6 bases between them. The CDR3 spells CASSFSGTEAFF. CDR3 bases: TGTGCCAGCAGCTTCAGTGGCACTGAAGCTTTCTTT.

This clone was observed a handful of times. The J gene is TRBJ2-7, the V gene TRBV18; the D gene is possibly TRBD1 (5 bases). Germline V gives CDR1 KGHSH, CDR2 LQKENI. V was cut by 1 base and J by 1 base, with 11 bases left in between. The CDR3 contains 15 residues. The CDR3 loop reads CASSPLGQGSYEQYF. The CDR3 DNA reads as TGTGCCAGCTCACCACTCGGACAAGGGTCCTACGAGCAGTACTTC.

The table lists this clone with a count of one. The chain employs TRBV27 and TRBJ2-7, with a weak D call TRBD1 (6 bases). There are 13 residues in the CDR3. V was pared by 4 bases and J by 4 bases, with 11 bases between. CDR1 and CDR2 (germline): MNHEY, SMNVEV (reference sequence). The CDR3 loop reads CASSSGQKYEQYF. In DNA form, the CDR3 reads TGTGCCAGCAGTTCCGGACAGAAATACGAGCAGTACTTC.

This clone was recorded once. The genes are TRBV5-6 and TRBJ1-4; 7 nucleotides line up with TRBD1. The CDR3 consists of 17 residues. J was trimmed by 2 bases and V by 4 bases; bases with no gene match: 11. The V gene's germline CDR1 is SGHDT and CDR2 YYEEEE. CDR3 in amino acids: CASSGTYRGLTNEKLFF. CDR3 in DNA: TGTGCCAGCAGCGGGACCTACAGGGGCTTGACTAATGAAAAACTGTTTTTT.

This sequence joins TRBV28 and TRBJ2-7; the D gene is possibly TRBD1 (6 bases). The germline V gene encodes CDR1 MDHEN and CDR2 SYDVKM. V lost 5 bases, J lost 2 bases, and 13 bases lay in between. The CDR3 sequence is 14 residues long. The CDR3 region has the DNA TGTGCCAGCAGTCTGCCCCAGGGGCCCTACGAGCAGTACTTC. This gives the protein CASSLPQGPYEQYF. Complete variable domain (other parts from reference TRBV28 and TRBJ2-7): DVKVTQSSRYLVKRTGEKVFLECVQDMDHENMFWYRQDPGLGLRLIYFSYDVKMKEKGDIPEGYSVSREKKERFSLILESASTNQTSMYLCASSLPQGPYEQYFGPGTRLTVT.

The CDR3 sequence: CASSDLGRGNEQFF. DNA of the CDR3: TGTGCCAGCTCGGACCTGGGGCGGGGGAATGAGCAGTTCTTC. The V gene is TRBV18, the J gene TRBJ2-1, with TRBD2 matching over 7 bases. The CDR3 totals 14 residues. The trim removed 6 bases at V and 7 bases at J, leaving 9 bases unmatched. The germline V gene encodes CDR1 KGHSH and CDR2 LQKENI.

The J gene is TRBJ2-1, the V gene TRBV10-3, with 9 bases lining up with TRBD2. Trimming took 10 bases from V and 7 from J; bases not matched to a gene: 26. The germline V gene encodes CDR1 ENHRY and CDR2 SYGVKD. The CDR3 spans 19 residues. The CDR3 reads CATTLRGLAFEDGANEQFF. The DNA for the CDR3 is TGTGCCACAACGCTTCGGGGACTAGCTTTCGAGGATGGGGCAAATGAGCAGTTCTTC.

This chain connects TRBV30 to TRBJ1-3, with 12 bases fitting TRBD1. The CDR3 is 18 amino acids. The V segment lost 8 bases and the J segment 3 bases; nucleotides outside the gene matches: 17. The germline CDR1 and CDR2 sequences are GTSNPN and SVGIG (reference sequence). The chain's CDR3 is CAGMYPGQGASIGNTIYF. The DNA of the CDR3 is TGTGCCGGGATGTATCCGGGACAGGGGGCGTCTATTGGAAACACCATATATTTT.

This clone came up once. The chain has TRBV5-1 and TRBJ1-3; D gene ambiguous. V lost 0 bases and J lost 0, with 4 bases in between. The CDR3 contains 14 residues. CDR1 and CDR2 from the germline V gene are SGHRS and YFSETQ. The CDR3 is CASSLGSSGNTIYF. CDR3 nucleotides: TGCGCCAGCAGCTTGGGCAGCTCTGGAAACACCATATATTTT.

This chain links TRBV7-9 with TRBJ2-5, with a weak D call TRBD1 (6 bases). Trimming took 5 bases from V and 4 from J, leaving 14 bases between them. Germline CDR1 reads SEHNR; CDR2 reads FQNEAQ (reference sequence). There are 14 residues in the CDR3. The CDR3 DNA reads TGTGCCAGCAGCCCCCCCGACAGGCGAGAGACCCAGTACTTC. It codes for CASSPPDRRETQYF.

The CDR3 region has the DNA TGTGCCACCAGCCCCTCGGGGGTCGCTGAAGCTTTCTTT. Protein product: CATSPSGVAEAFF. The chain combines TRBV15 with TRBJ1-1; tentatively, D is TRBD1 (5 bases). Germline CDR1 is LNHNV and CDR2 is YYDKDF (reference sequence). Trimming took 5 bases from V and 6 from J, leaving 13 bases between them. This CDR3 has 13 residues.

Only one count was recorded for this clone. V and J are TRBV20-1 and TRBJ2-1; D is unclear. The V end was cut by 3 bases, the J end by 8 bases, with 8 bases between. From germline, CDR1 is DFQATT and CDR2 SNEGSKA (reference sequence). The CDR3 runs 11 residues. The DNA of the CDR3 is TGCAGTGCTAGTGGCGGCTATGAGCAGTTCTTC. Translated, it gives CSASGGYEQFF.